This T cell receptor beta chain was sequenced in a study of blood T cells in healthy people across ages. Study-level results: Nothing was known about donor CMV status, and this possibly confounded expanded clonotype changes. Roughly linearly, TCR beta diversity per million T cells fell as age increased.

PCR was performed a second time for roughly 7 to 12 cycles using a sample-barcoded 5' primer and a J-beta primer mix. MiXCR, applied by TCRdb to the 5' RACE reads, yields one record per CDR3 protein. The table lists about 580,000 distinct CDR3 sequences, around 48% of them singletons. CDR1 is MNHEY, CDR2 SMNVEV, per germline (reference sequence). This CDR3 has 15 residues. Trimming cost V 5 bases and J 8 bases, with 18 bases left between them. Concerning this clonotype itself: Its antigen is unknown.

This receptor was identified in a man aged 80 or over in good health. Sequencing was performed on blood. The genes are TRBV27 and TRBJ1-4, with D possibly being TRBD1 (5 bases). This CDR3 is CASSSQGRLEEKLFF. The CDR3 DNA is TGTGCCAGCAGTAGCCAGGGACGCTTGGAGGAAAAACTGTTTTTT.